Shown below are 10 T cell receptor beta chains from a single sample sequenced in a study of shared clonotypes between healthy human individuals. Clones were sequenced by immunoSEQ multiplex PCR, and TCRdb holds only the in-frame ones, with some missing. The sample lists 550,000 to 650,000 clones, about 96% seen once, with 0.11% in the top ten. The naive CD8 fraction comprised CD45RO-negative cells positively selected for CCR7 and excluded terminally differentiated effector memory CD45RA+ cells. The sample comprised naive CD8+ T cells sorted from blood. The receptors were sampled from a woman in her twenties or thirties in good health.

The J gene is TRBJ2-5, the V gene TRBV19, with 12 bases aligning to TRBD2. The CDR3 sequence is 19 residues long. Losses at the gene ends were 3 bases for V and 4 bases for J; bases not matched to a gene: 15. Germline V gene sequence: CDR1 LNHDA, CDR2 SQIVND (reference sequence). CDR3 nucleotide sequence: TGTGCCAGTAGTATTGCTTACCAGCTAGCGGGAGGGCCTGGAGAGACCCAGTACTTC. It encodes CASSIAYQLAGGPGETQYF.

This rearrangement joins TRBV6-5 to TRBJ2-1; 8 positions agree with TRBD1. V dropped 4 bases and J dropped 7; count of bases not matched to a gene: 0. CDR3 length: 12 amino acids. Per germline, CDR1 MNHEY and CDR2 SVGAGI. CDR3 region: CASSWTGNEQFF. The CDR3 DNA is TGTGCCAGCAGTTGGACAGGGAATGAGCAGTTCTTC.

V gene TRBV4-2 combines with J gene TRBJ2-5, with TRBD2 matching over 14 bases. The J call may be mistaken, given a closer DNA end match to TRBJ2-7. CDR1 is LGHNA and CDR2 is YNFKEQ in the germline V gene. The CDR3 has 18 amino acids. The CDR3: CASSQENRLAGGPYEQYF. The CDR3 coding sequence is TGTGCCAGCAGCCAAGAGAACCGACTAGCGGGAGGGCCCTACGAGCAGTACTTC.

The CDR3 DNA follows: TGTGCCAGCAATTTAGAGGGCTGGACCGGGGAGCTGTTTTTT. Translation: CASNLEGWTGELFF. This chain joins TRBV7-9 and TRBJ2-2, with a possible D match to TRBD2 (5 bases). Trimming removed 7 bases from V and 5 bases from J, with 14 bases in between. The CDR3 loop spans 14 amino acids. CDR1 is SEHNR, CDR2 FQNEAQ, per germline (reference sequence).

The V gene is TRBV27, the J gene TRBJ2-7, with TRBD2 matching 13 bases. This CDR3 region has 16 residues. The trim removed 3 bases at V and 3 bases at J, leaving 5 bases unmatched. From germline, CDR1 is MNHEY and CDR2 SMNVEV (reference sequence). CDR3 amino acids: CASSFKGLAGNYEQYF. The CDR3 DNA follows: TGTGCCAGCAGTTTCAAGGGACTAGCGGGAAACTACGAGCAGTACTTC.

The chain carries TRBV5-6 and TRBJ2-3; a possible D gene is TRBD2 (5 bases). The germline V and J ends were trimmed by 4 bases and 1 base, with 13 bases remaining between them. Germline V CDR1 and CDR2: SGHDT, YYEEEE. CDR3 length: 15 residues. CDR3 loop: CASSAESRGTDTQYF. The CDR3 coding sequence is TGTGCCAGCAGCGCGGAGTCGCGGGGCACAGATACGCAGTATTTT.

This clone has just one count. The gene calls are TRBV6-5 and TRBJ1-1; D is undetermined. V was trimmed by 6 bases and J by 0 bases, leaving 11 bases between them. Germline V lookup: CDR1 MNHEY, CDR2 SVGAGI. The CDR3 totals 14 residues. CDR3 sequence reads: CASSSVPMNTEAFF. CDR3 in DNA: TGTGCCAGCAGCTCGGTGCCAATGAACACTGAAGCTTTCTTT.

The chain recombines TRBV4-1 with TRBJ2-5; D is possibly TRBD2 (6 bases). This CDR3 region has 15 residues. V was clipped by 4 bases and J by 1 base, with 13 bases between them. CDR1 is MGHRA, CDR2 YSYEKL, per germline. The CDR3 DNA is TGCGCCAGCAGCCCCGGAGGGAGCGGCCAAGAGACCCAGTACTTC. Translating gives CASSPGGSGQETQYF.

This rearrangement joins TRBV5-6 to TRBJ2-2, with 12 bases matching TRBD2. This CDR3 spans 17 amino acids. Per germline, CDR1 SGHDT and CDR2 YYEEEE. Trimming cost V 2 bases and J 6 bases; bases outside gene matches: 8. In DNA form, the CDR3 reads TGTGCCAGCAGCTTATGGCTAGCGGGAGGGCCTTCCGGGGAGCTGTTTTTT. Protein sequence: CASSLWLAGGPSGELFF.

The chain employs TRBV11-2 and TRBJ2-1, with D perhaps being TRBD1 or TRBD2 (5 bases each). Per germline, CDR1 SGHAT and CDR2 FQNNGV. With 2 bases removed from V and 9 bases from J, the gap between germline ends came to 14 bases. The length of the CDR3 is 14 residues. CDR3 protein: CASSLSEVRGEQFF. In DNA, the CDR3 is TGTGCCAGCAGCTTATCGGAGGTGAGGGGTGAGCAGTTCTTC.